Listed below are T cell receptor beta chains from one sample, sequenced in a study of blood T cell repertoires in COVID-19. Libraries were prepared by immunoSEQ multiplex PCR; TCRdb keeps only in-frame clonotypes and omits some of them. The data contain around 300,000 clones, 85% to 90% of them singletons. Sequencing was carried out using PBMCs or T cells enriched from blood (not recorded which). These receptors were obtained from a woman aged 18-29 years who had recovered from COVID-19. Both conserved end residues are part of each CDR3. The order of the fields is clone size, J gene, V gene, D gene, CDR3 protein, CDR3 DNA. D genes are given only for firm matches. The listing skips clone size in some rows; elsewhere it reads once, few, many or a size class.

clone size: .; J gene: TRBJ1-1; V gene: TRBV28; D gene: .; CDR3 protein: CASSFPRTEAFF; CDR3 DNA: TGTGCCAGCAGTTTCCCCCGCACTGAAGCTTTCTTT
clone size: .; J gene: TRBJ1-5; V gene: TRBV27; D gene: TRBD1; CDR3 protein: CASRPPGQRSQPQHF; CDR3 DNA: TGTGCCAGCAGGCCTCCGGGACAGCGGAGTCAGCCCCAGCATTTT
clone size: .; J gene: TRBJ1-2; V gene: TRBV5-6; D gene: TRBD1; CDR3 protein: CASSTGTGGAHYGYTF; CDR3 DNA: TGTGCCAGCAGCACCGGGACAGGGGGCGCTCACTATGGCTACACCTTC
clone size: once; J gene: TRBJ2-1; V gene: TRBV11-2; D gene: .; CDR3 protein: CASSLDRNRSGQFF; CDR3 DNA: TGTGCCAGCAGCTTAGATAGGAATCGCAGCGGGCAGTTCTTC
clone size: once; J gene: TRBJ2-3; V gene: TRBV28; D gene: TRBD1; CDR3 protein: CASSRDRATDTQYF; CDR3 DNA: TGTGCCAGCAGCAGGGACAGGGCCACAGATACGCAGTATTTT
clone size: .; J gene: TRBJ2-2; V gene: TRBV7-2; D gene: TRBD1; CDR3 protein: CASSLQGAGTGELFF; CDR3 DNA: TGTGCCAGCAGCTTACAGGGGGCGGGCACCGGGGAGCTGTTTTTT
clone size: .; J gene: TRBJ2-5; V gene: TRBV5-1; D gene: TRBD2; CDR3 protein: CASSQAGGRETQYF; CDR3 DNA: TGCGCCAGCAGCCAAGCGGGGGGGCGTGAGACCCAGTACTTC
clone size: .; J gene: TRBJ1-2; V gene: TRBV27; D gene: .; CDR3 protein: CASSLAPPGTLGYTF; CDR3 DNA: TGTGCCAGCAGTTTAGCCCCACCTGGGACTTTGGGCTACACCTTC
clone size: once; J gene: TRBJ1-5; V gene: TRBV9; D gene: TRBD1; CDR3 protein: CASSVARDRGPHSNQPQHF; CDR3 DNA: TGTGCCAGCAGCGTAGCCCGGGACAGGGGCCCGCACAGCAATCAGCCCCAGCATTTT
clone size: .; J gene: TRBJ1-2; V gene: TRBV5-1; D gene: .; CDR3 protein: CASSFGRGLDNYGYTF; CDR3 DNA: TGCGCCAGCAGCTTTGGAAGGGGCCTAGATAACTATGGCTACACCTTC
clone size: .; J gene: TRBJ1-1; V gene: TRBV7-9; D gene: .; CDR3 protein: CASSLGQTNTEAFF; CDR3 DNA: TGTGCCAGCAGTTTAGGACAGACTAACACTGAAGCTTTCTTT
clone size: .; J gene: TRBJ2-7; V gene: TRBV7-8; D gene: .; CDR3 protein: CASSLEGVEQYF; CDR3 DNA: TGTGCCAGCAGCTTAGAGGGGGTCGAGCAGTACTTC
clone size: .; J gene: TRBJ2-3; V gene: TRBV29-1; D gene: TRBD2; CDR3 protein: CSVQTSGVGTDTQYF; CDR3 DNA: TGCAGCGTCCAGACTAGCGGGGTGGGCACAGATACGCAGTATTTT
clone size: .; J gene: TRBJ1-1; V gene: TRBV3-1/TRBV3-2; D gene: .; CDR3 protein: CASTSLLNTEAFF; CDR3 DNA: TGTGCCAGCACTTCTCTTTTGAACACTGAAGCTTTCTTT
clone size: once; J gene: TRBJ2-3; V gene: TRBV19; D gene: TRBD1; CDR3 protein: CASSMDPGGADTQYF; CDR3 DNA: TGTGCCAGTAGTATGGATCCAGGGGGAGCAGATACGCAGTATTTT
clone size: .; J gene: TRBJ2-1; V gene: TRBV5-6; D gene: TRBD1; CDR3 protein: CASSLFGQGHNEQFF; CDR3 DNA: TGTGCCAGCAGCTTGTTTGGACAGGGCCACAATGAGCAGTTCTTC
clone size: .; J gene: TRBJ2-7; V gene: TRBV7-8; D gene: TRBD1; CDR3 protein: CASSLVRDRGGYEQYF; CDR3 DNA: TGTGCCAGCAGCTTAGTACGGGACAGGGGGGGCTACGAGCAGTACTTC
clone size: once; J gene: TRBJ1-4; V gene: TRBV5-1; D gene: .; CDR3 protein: CASSLEQGFGKLFF; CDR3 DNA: TGCGCCAGCAGCTTGGAACAGGGATTCGGAAAACTGTTTTTT
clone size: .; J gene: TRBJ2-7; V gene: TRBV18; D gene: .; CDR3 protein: CASSGGDEQYF; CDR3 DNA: TGTGCCAGCTCAGGAGGGGACGAGCAGTACTTC
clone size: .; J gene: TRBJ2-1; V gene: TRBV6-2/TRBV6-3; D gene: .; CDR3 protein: CASSPLGGEGYNEQFF; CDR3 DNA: TGTGCCAGCAGTCCCCTAGGTGGCGAAGGTTACAATGAGCAGTTCTTC
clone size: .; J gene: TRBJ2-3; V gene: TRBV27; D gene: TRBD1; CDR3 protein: CASSLNSGTGPYF; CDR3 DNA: TGTGCCAGCAGTCTCAATTCCGGGACAGGTCCGTATTTT
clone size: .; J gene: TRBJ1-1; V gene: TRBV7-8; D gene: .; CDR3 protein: CASSLVGRGYGVNTEAFF; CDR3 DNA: TGTGCCAGCAGCTTAGTTGGGCGGGGGTACGGTGTGAACACTGAAGCTTTCTTT
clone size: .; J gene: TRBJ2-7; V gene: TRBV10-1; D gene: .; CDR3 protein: CASLVNRQNPFYEQYF; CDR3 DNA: TGCGCCAGCCTAGTTAATCGACAGAACCCTTTCTACGAGCAGTACTTC
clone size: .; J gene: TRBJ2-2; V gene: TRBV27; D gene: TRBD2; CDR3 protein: CASSRGLAVSKKGELFF; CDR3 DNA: TGTGCCAGCAGCCGAGGGCTAGCGGTTTCTAAGAAGGGGGAGCTGTTTTTT
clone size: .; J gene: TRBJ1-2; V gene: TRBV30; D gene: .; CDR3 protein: CAWRDSLFYGYTF; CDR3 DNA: TGTGCCTGGAGGGACAGTCTCTTCTATGGCTACACCTTC
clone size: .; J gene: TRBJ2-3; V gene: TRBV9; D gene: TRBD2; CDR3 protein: CASSVAAGGRYTQYF; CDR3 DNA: TGTGCCAGCAGCGTAGCAGCGGGGGGGCGATATACGCAGTATTTT
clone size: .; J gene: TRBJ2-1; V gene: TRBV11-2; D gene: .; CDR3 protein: CASSRTGTPLYNEQFF; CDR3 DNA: TGTGCCAGCAGTCGAACCGGGACACCTCTCTACAATGAGCAGTTCTTC
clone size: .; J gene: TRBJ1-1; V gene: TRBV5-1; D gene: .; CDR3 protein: CASSLRALEVEAFF; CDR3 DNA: TGCGCCAGCAGCTTACGAGCGTTGGAGGTTGAAGCTTTCTTT
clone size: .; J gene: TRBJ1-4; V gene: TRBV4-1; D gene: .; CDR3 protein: CASSQFDRYEKLFF; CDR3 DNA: TGCGCCAGCAGCCAATTCGACAGATACGAAAAACTGTTTTTT
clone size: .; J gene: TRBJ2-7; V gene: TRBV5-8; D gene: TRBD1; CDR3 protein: CASRNRGSYEQYF; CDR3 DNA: TGTGCCAGCAGAAACAGGGGATCCTACGAGCAGTACTTC
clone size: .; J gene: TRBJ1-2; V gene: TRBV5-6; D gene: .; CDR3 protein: CASSLEAAVGYTF; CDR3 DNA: TGTGCCAGCAGCTTGGAGGCAGCGGTAGGCTACACCTTC
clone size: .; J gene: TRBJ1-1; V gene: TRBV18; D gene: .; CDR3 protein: CASSSKSDTEAFF; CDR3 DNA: TGTGCCAGCTCAAGCAAGTCGGACACTGAAGCTTTCTTT
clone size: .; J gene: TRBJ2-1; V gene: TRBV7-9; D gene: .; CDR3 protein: CASSSQGGNGKALNEQFF; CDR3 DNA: TGTGCCAGCAGCTCCCAAGGGGGAAACGGGAAGGCCCTTAATGAGCAGTTCTTC
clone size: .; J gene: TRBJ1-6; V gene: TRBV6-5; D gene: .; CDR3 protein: CASKKGAGQHSPLHF; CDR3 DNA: TGTGCCAGCAAAAAGGGAGCCGGGCAGCATTCACCCCTCCACTTT
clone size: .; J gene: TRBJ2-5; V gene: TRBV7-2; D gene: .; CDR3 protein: CASSEQGQETQYF; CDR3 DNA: TGTGCCAGCAGCGAACAGGGCCAAGAGACCCAGTACTTC
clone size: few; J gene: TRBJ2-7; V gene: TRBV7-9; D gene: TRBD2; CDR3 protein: CASRLLAGAPEQYF; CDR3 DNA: TGTGCCAGCAGGCTATTAGCGGGGGCTCCCGAGCAGTACTTC
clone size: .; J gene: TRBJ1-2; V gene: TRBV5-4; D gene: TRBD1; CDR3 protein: CASSPQGVGGYTF; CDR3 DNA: TGTGCCAGCAGCCCCCAGGGGGTGGGTGGCTACACCTTC
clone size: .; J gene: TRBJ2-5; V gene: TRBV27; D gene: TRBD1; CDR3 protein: CASSLGQGETQYF; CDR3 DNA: TGTGCCAGCAGTTTGGGACAGGGTGAGACCCAGTACTTC
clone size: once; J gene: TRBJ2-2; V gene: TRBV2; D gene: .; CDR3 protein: CASKVRTTMGTGELFF; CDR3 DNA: TGTGCCAGCAAAGTCAGGACAACGATGGGGACCGGGGAGCTGTTTTTT
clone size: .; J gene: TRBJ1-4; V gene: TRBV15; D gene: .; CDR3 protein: CATSRERRWANEKLFF; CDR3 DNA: TGTGCCACCAGCAGAGAAAGGCGGTGGGCTAATGAAAAACTGTTTTTT
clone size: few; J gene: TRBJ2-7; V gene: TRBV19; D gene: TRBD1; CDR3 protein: CASSAPDRGFSEQYF; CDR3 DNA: TGTGCCAGTAGTGCCCCCGACAGGGGGTTCAGCGAGCAGTACTTC
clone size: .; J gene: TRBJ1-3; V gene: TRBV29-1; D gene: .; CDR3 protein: CSVEGTSGNTIYF; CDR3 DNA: TGCAGCGTTGAAGGAACGAGCGGAAACACCATATATTTT
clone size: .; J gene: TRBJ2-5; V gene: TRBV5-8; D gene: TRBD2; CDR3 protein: CASSFLLAGGEGQYF; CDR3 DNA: TGTGCCAGCAGCTTTTTACTAGCGGGGGGTGAAGGCCAGTACTTC
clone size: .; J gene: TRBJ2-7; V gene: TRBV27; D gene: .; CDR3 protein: CASSLVTDRAYEQYF; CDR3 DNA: TGTGCCAGCAGTCTAGTCACGGACAGAGCCTACGAGCAGTACTTC
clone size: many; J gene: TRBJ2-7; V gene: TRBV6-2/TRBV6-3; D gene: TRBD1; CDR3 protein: CASSYSDRVQDEQYF; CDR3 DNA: TGTGCCAGCAGTTACTCGGACAGGGTTCAGGACGAGCAGTACTTC
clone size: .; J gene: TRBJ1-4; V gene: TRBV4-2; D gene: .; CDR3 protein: CASSQIQGQYEKLFF; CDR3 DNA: TGTGCCAGCAGCCAGATACAGGGCCAGTATGAAAAACTGTTTTTT
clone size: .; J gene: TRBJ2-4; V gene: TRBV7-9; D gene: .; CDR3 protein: CASSLDRAYIQYF; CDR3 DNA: TGTGCCAGCAGCTTAGACAGGGCGTACATTCAGTACTTC
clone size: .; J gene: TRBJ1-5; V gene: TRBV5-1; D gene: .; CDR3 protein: CASSLGFGQPQHF; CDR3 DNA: TGCGCCAGCAGCTTGGGGTTCGGTCAGCCCCAGCATTTT
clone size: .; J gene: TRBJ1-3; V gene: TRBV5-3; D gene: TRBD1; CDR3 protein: CARSLGATGESSGNTIYF; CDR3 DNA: TGTGCCAGAAGCTTGGGGGCTACAGGGGAGAGCTCTGGAAACACCATATATTTT
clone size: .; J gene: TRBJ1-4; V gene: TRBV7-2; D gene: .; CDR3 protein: CASSLGPGLGGEKLFF; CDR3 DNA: TGTGCCAGCAGCTTAGGCCCGGGGCTGGGAGGGGAAAAACTGTTTTTT
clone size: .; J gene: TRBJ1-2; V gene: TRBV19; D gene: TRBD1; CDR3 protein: CASSPQGQGRRPNYGYTF; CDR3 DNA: TGTGCCAGTAGCCCTCAGGGACAGGGGCGCCGCCCGAACTATGGCTACACCTTC
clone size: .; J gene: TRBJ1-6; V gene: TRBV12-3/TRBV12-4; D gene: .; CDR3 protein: CASSQEGNSPLHF; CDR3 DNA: TGTGCCAGCAGTCAGGAGGGGAATTCACCCCTCCACTTT
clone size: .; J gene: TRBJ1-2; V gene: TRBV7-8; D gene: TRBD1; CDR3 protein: CASSPEAGGYGYTF; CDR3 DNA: TGTGCCAGCAGCCCCGAGGCAGGGGGCTATGGCTACACCTTC